The 25 T cell receptor beta chains listed next were all sequenced from one sample in a study of cytomegalovirus exposure and HLA in healthy donors. With 60 Vbeta and 13 Jbeta primers, the PCR was carried out. Measured with immunoSEQ multiplex PCR; TCRdb has only the in-frame clones, and not every one. The sample includes 100,000 or so clones, 70% to 80% of them seen just once. The sample comprised PBMCs. These receptors came from a man aged 25 to 40 in good health and CMV-seronegative.

This clone was detected only a few times. The rearrangement links TRBV5-1 to TRBJ2-1, with 11 bases matching TRBD2. Germline CDR1 is SGHRS and CDR2 is YFSETQ. This CDR3 is 15 amino acids long. V trimming: 0 bases; J trimming: 6 bases; junction bases outside the gene matches: 2. CDR3 DNA sequence: TGCGCCAGCAGCTTGGCTAGCGGGGGGCCCAATGAGCAGTTCTTC. It specifies CASSLASGGPNEQFF.

The chain has TRBV19 and TRBJ2-2, with 12 bases identical to TRBD1. The CDR3 length is 16 residues. Germline CDR1 is LNHDA and CDR2 is SQIVND (reference sequence). V shed 6 bases, J shed 8 bases, and the junction held 10 bases outside the gene matches. The CDR3 DNA follows: TGTGCCAGTAGCAACCTATTGGGACAGGGGGCAGGGGAGCTGTTTTTT. Translated: CASSNLLGQGAGELFF.

This clone was recorded only once. The chain combines TRBV9 with TRBJ2-1; TRBD1 is a possible D gene (6 bases). Trimming pared 3 bases from V and 5 bases from J, leaving 21 bases between. Germline V gene lookup returns CDR1 SGDLS and CDR2 YYNGEE. The CDR3 is made up of 17 amino acids. The CDR3 DNA follows: TGTGCCAGCAGCGCAAGCACTACAGGGCCCCAAAACAATGAGCAGTTCTTC. Its protein is CASSASTTGPQNNEQFF.

The genes are TRBV19 and TRBJ1-1; 8 nucleotides match TRBD1. Germline CDR1 LNHDA, CDR2 SQIVND (reference sequence). The CDR3 has 15 amino acids. The J segment lost 1 base and the V segment lost 4 bases, leaving 5 bases of the junction unmatched. The CDR3 nucleotides are TGTGCCAGTAGTAAAACCGGGACAGGGAACACTGAAGCTTTCTTT. It encodes CASSKTGTGNTEAFF.

The CDR3 sequence is CASSLSLAGNNEQFF. The CDR3 DNA reads TGTGCCAGCAGTTTATCCCTAGCGGGGAACAATGAGCAGTTCTTC. V usage is TRBV28 and J usage is TRBJ2-1; 9 bases are a match to TRBD2. V lost 1 base to trimming and J lost 5 bases; unmatched junction nucleotides: 3. Germline CDR1 and CDR2: MDHEN and SYDVKM. The CDR3 has 15 amino acids.

CDR3 in amino acids: CASSLPSGRSDQETQYF. CDR3 nucleotide sequence: TGTGCCAGCAGCTTGCCTAGCGGGAGGTCAGACCAAGAGACCCAGTACTTC. The V call is TRBV5-4, the J call TRBJ2-5; 11 nucleotides match TRBD2. V lost 1 base, J lost 0 bases, and 5 bases stayed unmatched. Germline assignment: CDR1 SGHNT and CDR2 YYREEE (reference sequence). CDR3 length: 17 amino acids.

This chain uses TRBV5-1 with TRBJ2-5, with 8 bases identical to TRBD1. The CDR3 runs 17 residues. J gave up 0 bases and V 2 bases, and 9 bases lay outside the gene matches. Germline CDR1 reads SGHRS; CDR2 reads YFSETQ. Written as DNA, the CDR3 is TGCGCCAGCAGCTTCGGACAGGGTGGCTGGAACCAAGAGACCCAGTACTTC. Protein: CASSFGQGGWNQETQYF.

This chain connects TRBV2 to TRBJ1-1; D gene uncertain. Looked up from germline, CDR1 is SNHLY and CDR2 is FYNNEI. The CDR3 sequence is 13 residues long. Trimming pared 7 bases from V and 6 bases from J, leaving 15 bases between. CDR3 sequence: CASTPGIGAEAFF. For the CDR3, the DNA is TGTGCCAGCACCCCGGGGATTGGCGCTGAAGCTTTCTTT.

The gene calls are TRBV19 and TRBJ2-7; 8 bases fit TRBD1. The germline CDR1 and CDR2 sequences are LNHDA and SQIVND (reference sequence). Losses at the gene ends were 9 bases for V and 0 bases for J; bases not matched to a gene: 1. The length of the CDR3 is 12 residues. This CDR3 is CARTGVSYEQYF. In DNA form, the CDR3 reads TGTGCCAGGACAGGGGTCTCCTACGAGCAGTACTTC.

The chain couples TRBV28 to TRBJ2-2; no reliable D call. From germline, CDR1 is MDHEN and CDR2 SYDVKM. This CDR3 is built from 13 residues. The V end lost 6 bases, the J end lost 0 bases, and 5 bases lay between the germline ends. The CDR3 DNA reads as TGTGCCAGCAGGCGGCCGAACACCGGGGAGCTGTTTTTT. Its translation is CASRRPNTGELFF.

This chain joins TRBV4-1 and TRBJ1-1; D is uncertain. The CDR3 loop spans 13 amino acids. Germline CDR1 reads MGHRA; CDR2 reads YSYEKL. Trimming shortened V by 2 bases and J by 1 base, and 5 bases separated the two germline ends. The CDR3 loop reads CASSQWANTEAFF. CDR3 in DNA: TGCGCCAGCAGCCAATGGGCGAACACTGAAGCTTTCTTT.

V gene TRBV7-9 combines with J gene TRBJ1-5; D unclear. Trimming left V 1 base short and J 2 bases short, with 6 bases between. CDR3 length equals 14 residues. Germline values: CDR1 SEHNR, CDR2 FQNEAQ (reference sequence). CDR3 nucleotide sequence: TGTGCCAGCAGCTTAGGGGCTGGCAATCAGCCCCAGCATTTT. As protein: CASSLGAGNQPQHF.

The chain carries TRBV29-1 and TRBJ1-2, with D hard to call. This CDR3 spans 13 amino acids. Per germline, CDR1 SQVTM and CDR2 ANQGSEA. Trimming shortened V by 3 bases and J by 4 bases, and 12 bases separated the two germline ends. Here the CDR3 reads CSVDGLSGYGYTF. CDR3 DNA: TGCAGCGTTGACGGCCTCTCGGGCTATGGCTACACCTTC.

The chain joins TRBV11-2 to TRBJ2-5; D remains unclear. The germline V gene has CDR1 SGHAT and CDR2 FQNNGV. The CDR3 extends over 15 amino acids. The V end was cut by 5 bases, the J end by 7 bases, with 20 bases between. CDR3 nucleotide sequence: TGTGCCAGCAGCCCGGTCGGCCGGGTCCAGAGGACCCAGTACTTC. Its protein is CASSPVGRVQRTQYF.

The rearrangement uses TRBV11-2 and TRBJ1-5; 8 bases align to TRBD1. Germline loops: CDR1 SGHAT, CDR2 FQNNGV. V lost 2 bases to trimming and J lost 2 bases; unmatched junction nucleotides: 2. The length of the CDR3 is 15 residues. The chain's CDR3 is CASSLMGQGNQPQHF. DNA of the CDR3: TGTGCCAGCAGCTTAATGGGACAGGGCAATCAGCCCCAGCATTTT.

This clone was counted once. CDR3 protein: CASSLVPGQTNEQYF. CDR3 bases: TGTGCCAGCAGCTTAGTCCCGGGACAAACGAACGAGCAGTACTTC. The J gene is TRBJ2-7, the V gene TRBV7-2; D is possibly TRBD1 (6 bases). Germline assignment: CDR1 SGHTA and CDR2 FQGNSA. There are 15 residues in the CDR3. V was pared by 1 base and J by 5 bases, with 15 bases between.

The V gene is TRBV28, the J gene TRBJ2-1, with 7 bases matching TRBD2. This CDR3 has 14 residues. V lost 2 bases and J lost 6; bases outside the gene matches: 4. Germline CDR1 and CDR2: MDHEN and SYDVKM. CDR3 coding DNA: TGTGCCAGCAGTTTAGCGGGGGTCATCAATGAGCAGTTCTTC. Encoded protein: CASSLAGVINEQFF.

This clone came up a few times. V and J are TRBV4-3 and TRBJ1-1; D unresolved. Germline V gives CDR1 LGHNA, CDR2 YSLEER. The CDR3 runs 13 residues. The V gene lost 4 bases and the J gene lost 0 bases, with 6 bases spanning the gap. The CDR3 region has the DNA TGCGCCAGCAGCCTCACAGTGAACACTGAAGCTTTCTTT. Translated: CASSLTVNTEAFF.

The V call is TRBV14, the J call TRBJ2-7; 11 bases map to TRBD2. V dropped 3 bases and J dropped 6; count of bases not matched to a gene: 7. The CDR3 contains 15 residues. CDR1 is SGHDN and CDR2 is FVKESK in the germline V gene. This CDR3 is CASSQIAGGPSEQYF. DNA of the CDR3: TGTGCCAGCAGCCAGATAGCGGGAGGGCCGAGCGAGCAGTACTTC.

This clone has a single count. The chain has TRBV28 and TRBJ2-7; TRBD1 is a possible D gene (6 bases). The germline V gene has CDR1 MDHEN and CDR2 SYDVKM. The V gene lost 5 bases and the J gene lost 3 bases, with 11 bases spanning the gap. The CDR3 extends over 13 amino acids. The CDR3 loop is CASSLGQHYEQYF. CDR3 nucleotides: TGTGCCAGCAGTCTAGGACAGCACTACGAGCAGTACTTC.

CDR3 nucleotide sequence: TGTGCCAGCAGCTTAGCGTGGGGACTTGGAAACACCATATATTTT. This sequence encodes CASSLAWGLGNTIYF. The rearrangement links TRBV7-6 to TRBJ1-3, with a possible D match to TRBD1 (5 bases). The V gene's germline CDR1 is SGHVS and CDR2 FNYEAQ. Trimming cost V 0 bases and J 3 bases, with 9 bases left between them. CDR3 length: 15 amino acids.

V and J are TRBV7-6 and TRBJ2-7, with 8 bases aligning to TRBD1. This CDR3 comprises 15 residues. Trimming cost V 3 bases and J 2 bases; bases outside gene matches: 6. CDR1 and CDR2 (germline): SGHVS, FNYEAQ. The CDR3 is CASSLSGGSTYEQYF. For the CDR3, the DNA is TGTGCCAGCAGCTTGTCAGGGGGCTCAACCTACGAGCAGTACTTC. Full variable domain (remainder filled in from reference TRBV7-6 and TRBJ2-7): GAGVSQSPRYKVTKRGQDVALRCDPISGHVSLYWYRQALGQGPEFLTYFNYEAQQDKSGLPNDRFSAERPEGSISTLTIQRTEQRDSAMYRCASSLSGGSTYEQYFGPGTRLTVT.

The sample holds a few counts of this clone. This chain's CDR3 is CASSRGTGYYEQYF. The CDR3 region has the DNA TGCGCCAGCAGCAGAGGGACAGGCTACTACGAGCAGTACTTC. This sequence joins TRBV4-1 and TRBJ2-7, with 8 bases identical to TRBD1. The ends lost 5 bases at V and 3 bases at J; junction bases unmatched: 6. This CDR3 is 14 amino acids long. Germline V gene sequence: CDR1 MGHRA, CDR2 YSYEKL.

This chain joins TRBV18 and TRBJ1-1; perhaps TRBD1 as D (5 bases). With 1 base removed from V and 1 base from J, the gap between germline ends came to 16 bases. Germline lookup yields CDR1 KGHSH and CDR2 LQKENI. This CDR3 comprises 17 residues. The CDR3 spells CASSPLRRQLTNTEAFF. As DNA, the CDR3 is TGTGCCAGCTCACCACTAAGACGACAGTTAACGAACACTGAAGCTTTCTTT.

This clone was observed a handful of times. This sequence joins TRBV9 and TRBJ2-7, with D perhaps matching TRBD1 (6 bases). Germline V gene data show CDR1 as SGDLS and CDR2 as YYNGEE. CDR3 length equals 15 residues. Trimming removed 0 bases from V and 6 bases from J, with 16 bases in between. CDR3 amino acids: CASSVAIDLGAEQYF. CDR3 coding DNA: TGTGCCAGCAGCGTAGCTATAGACTTGGGGGCCGAGCAGTACTTC.